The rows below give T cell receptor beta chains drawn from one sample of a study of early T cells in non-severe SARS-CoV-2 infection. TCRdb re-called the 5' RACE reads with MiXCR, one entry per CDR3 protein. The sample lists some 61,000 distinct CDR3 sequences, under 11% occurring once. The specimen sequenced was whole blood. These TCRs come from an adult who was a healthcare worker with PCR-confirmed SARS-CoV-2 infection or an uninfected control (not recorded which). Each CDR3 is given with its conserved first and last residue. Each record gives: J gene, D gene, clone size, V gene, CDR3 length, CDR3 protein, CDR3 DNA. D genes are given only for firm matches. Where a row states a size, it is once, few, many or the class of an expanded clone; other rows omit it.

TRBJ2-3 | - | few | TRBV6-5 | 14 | CASSYRGRRDTQYF | TGTGCCAGCAGTTACCGCGGACGGCGAGATACGCAGTATTTT
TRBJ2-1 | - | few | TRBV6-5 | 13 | CASSSDWLNEQFF | TGTGCCAGCAGTTCCGATTGGCTGAATGAGCAGTTCTTC
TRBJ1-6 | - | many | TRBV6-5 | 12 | CASSYRGSPLHF | TGTGCCAGCAGTTACCGCGGTTCACCCCTCCACTTT
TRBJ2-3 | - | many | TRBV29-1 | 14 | CSVEDLAGTDTQYF | TGCAGCGTTGAAGATCTAGCCGGCACAGATACGCAGTATTTT
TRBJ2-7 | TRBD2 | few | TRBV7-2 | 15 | CASSSSGGVTYEQYF | TGTGCCAGCAGCTCTAGCGGGGGGGTTACCTACGAGCAGTACTTC
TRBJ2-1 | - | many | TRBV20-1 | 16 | CSARDLGGAHYNEQFF | TGCAGTGCTAGAGATTTGGGCGGGGCCCACTACAATGAGCAGTTCTTC
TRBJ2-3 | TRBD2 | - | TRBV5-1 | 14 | CASSLSGAGDTQYF | TGCGCCAGCAGCCTGAGCGGGGCGGGAGATACGCAGTATTTT
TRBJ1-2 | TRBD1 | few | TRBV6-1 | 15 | CASSEARTGTYGYTF | TGTGCCAGCAGTGAAGCAAGGACAGGGACCTATGGCTACACCTTC
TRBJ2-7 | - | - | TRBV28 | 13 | CASNPRASYEQYF | TGTGCCAGCAATCCCAGGGCATCCTACGAGCAGTACTTC
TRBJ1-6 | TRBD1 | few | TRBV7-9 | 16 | CASSLDAGGFSSPLHF | TGTGCCAGCAGCTTAGACGCAGGGGGATTTAGTTCACCCCTCCACTTT
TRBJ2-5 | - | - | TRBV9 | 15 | CASSVAVSYQETQYF | TGTGCCAGCAGCGTAGCCGTATCGTACCAAGAGACCCAGTACTTC
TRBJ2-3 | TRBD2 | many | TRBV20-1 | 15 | CSANSLAGNTDTQYF | TGCAGTGCTAACTCTCTAGCGGGGAACACAGATACGCAGTATTTT
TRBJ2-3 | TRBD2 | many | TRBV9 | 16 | CASSIEGLLSVDTQYF | TGTGCCAGCAGCATAGAGGGACTATTAAGCGTAGATACGCAGTATTTT
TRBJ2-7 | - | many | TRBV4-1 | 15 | CASSPQLGVTNEQYF | TGCGCCAGCAGCCCCCAACTCGGGGTAACGAACGAGCAGTACTTC
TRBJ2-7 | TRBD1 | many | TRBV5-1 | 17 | CASSYTPTGDRGNEQYF | TGCGCCAGCAGCTACACGCCAACCGGGGACAGGGGTAACGAGCAGTACTTC
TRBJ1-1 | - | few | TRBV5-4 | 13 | CASSQLTNTEAFF | TGTGCCAGCAGCCAATTAACCAACACTGAAGCTTTCTTT
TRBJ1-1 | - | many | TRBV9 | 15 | CASSVGRTMNTEAFF | TGTGCCAGCAGCGTAGGACGGACTATGAACACTGAAGCTTTCTTT
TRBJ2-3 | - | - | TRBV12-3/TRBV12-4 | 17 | CASTTPGMGDNTDTQYF | TGTGCCAGCACAACCCCTGGTATGGGGGACAACACAGATACGCAGTATTTT
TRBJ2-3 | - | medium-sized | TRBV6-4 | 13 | CASSNDETDTQYF | TGTGCCAGCAGTAACGACGAGACCGATACGCAGTATTTT
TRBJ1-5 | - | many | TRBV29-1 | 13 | CSVAGNSNQPQHF | TGCAGCGTTGCCGGGAATAGCAATCAGCCCCAGCATTTT
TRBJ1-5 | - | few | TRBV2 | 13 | CASSPRDLRTQHF | TGTGCCAGCAGCCCCCGGGACCTCAGGACCCAGCATTTT
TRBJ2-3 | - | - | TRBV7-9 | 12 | CASSLSSLTQYF | TGTGCCAGCAGCTTATCCTCCCTTACGCAGTATTTT
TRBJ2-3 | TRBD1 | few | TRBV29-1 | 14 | CSVPQGAMADTQYF | TGCAGCGTCCCACAGGGGGCTATGGCAGATACGCAGTATTTT
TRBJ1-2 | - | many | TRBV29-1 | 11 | CSVGSNYGYTF | TGCAGCGTAGGCAGCAACTATGGCTACACCTTC
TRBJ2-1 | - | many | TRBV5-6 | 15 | CASSFRDLPYNEQFF | TGTGCCAGCAGCTTCCGGGACCTCCCCTACAATGAGCAGTTCTTC
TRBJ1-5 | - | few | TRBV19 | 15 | CASSTEGSPLRPQHF | TGTGCCAGTAGTACTGAGGGCAGCCCGCTACGGCCCCAGCATTTT